This T cell receptor beta chain derives from a study of T cell responses to AZD1222 COVID-19 vaccine. Here immunoSEQ multiplex PCR was the method, and the copy in TCRdb shows in-frame clones only, minus some. The sample comprises around 120,000 clones, more than 85% of which are singletons, and 5% rests with the top ten. J lost 3 bases, V lost 4 bases, and 7 bases had no gene match. This CDR3 contains 14 residues. Germline V gives CDR1 SGHKS, CDR2 YYEKEE (reference sequence). Pooled together were second doses at about 4 or about 12 weeks. General study points: Researchers report vaccine-associated CD4 TCRs spanning spike, with dominance at 160-218 and 743-854. The peak T cell response came first, and repertoires were sampled only after it. Vaccination with two AZD1222 doses was followed by a rise in Spike-specific TCR breadth and depth.

Turning to this clone: Its antigen is unidentified.

The rearrangement uses TRBV5-5 and TRBJ2-7; 7 nucleotides line up with TRBD1. This specimen consisted of peripheral blood, obtained 28 days after the second AZD1222 dose. This TCR derives from an adult who received the AZD1222 COVID-19 vaccine. The CDR3 bases are TGTGCCAGCAGCGTGGGACAGCCGAACTACGAGCAGTACTTC. Protein product: CASSVGQPNYEQYF. Full variable domain (missing parts from reference TRBV5-5 and TRBJ2-7): DAGVTQSPTHLIKTRGQQVTLRCSPISGHKSVSWYQQVLGQGPQFIFQYYEKEERGRGNFPDRFSARQFPNYSSELNVNALLLGDSALYLCASSVGQPNYEQYFGPGTRLTVT.